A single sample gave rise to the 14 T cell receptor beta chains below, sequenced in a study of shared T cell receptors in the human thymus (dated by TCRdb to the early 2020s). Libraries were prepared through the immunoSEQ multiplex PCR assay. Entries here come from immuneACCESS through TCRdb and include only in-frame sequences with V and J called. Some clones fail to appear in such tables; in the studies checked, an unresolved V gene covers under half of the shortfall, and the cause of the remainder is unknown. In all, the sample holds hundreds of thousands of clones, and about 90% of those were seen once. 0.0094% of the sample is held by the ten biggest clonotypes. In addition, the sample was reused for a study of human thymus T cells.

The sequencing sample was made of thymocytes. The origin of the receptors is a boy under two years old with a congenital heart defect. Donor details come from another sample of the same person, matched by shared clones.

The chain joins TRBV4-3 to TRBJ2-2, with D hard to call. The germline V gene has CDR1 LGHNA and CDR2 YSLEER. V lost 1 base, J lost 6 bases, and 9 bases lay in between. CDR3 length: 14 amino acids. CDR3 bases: TGCGCCAGCAGCCAAGTTCTACCGCCCGGGGAGCTGTTTTTT. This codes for CASSQVLPPGELFF.

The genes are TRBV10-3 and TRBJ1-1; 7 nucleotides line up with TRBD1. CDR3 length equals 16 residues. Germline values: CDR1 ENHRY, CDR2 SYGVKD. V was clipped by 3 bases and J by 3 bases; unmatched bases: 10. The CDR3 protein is CAISDPQTGLHTEAFF. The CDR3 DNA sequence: TGTGCCATCAGTGACCCTCAGACAGGGCTGCACACTGAAGCTTTCTTT.

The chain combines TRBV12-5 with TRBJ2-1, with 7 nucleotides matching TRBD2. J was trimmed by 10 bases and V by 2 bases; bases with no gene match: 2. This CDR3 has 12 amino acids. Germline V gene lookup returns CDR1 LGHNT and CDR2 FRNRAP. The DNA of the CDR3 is TGTGCTAGTGGTTTGAGGGAGGGGGAGCAGTTCTTC. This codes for CASGLREGEQFF.

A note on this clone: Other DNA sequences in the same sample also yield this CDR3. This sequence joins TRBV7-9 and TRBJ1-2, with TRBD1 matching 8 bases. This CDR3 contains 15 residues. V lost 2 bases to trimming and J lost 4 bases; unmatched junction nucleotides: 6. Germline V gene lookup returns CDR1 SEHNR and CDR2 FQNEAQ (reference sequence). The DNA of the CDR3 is TGTGCCAGCAGCTTACCTGGACAGGGTCCCTATGGCTACACCTTC. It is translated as CASSLPGQGPYGYTF.

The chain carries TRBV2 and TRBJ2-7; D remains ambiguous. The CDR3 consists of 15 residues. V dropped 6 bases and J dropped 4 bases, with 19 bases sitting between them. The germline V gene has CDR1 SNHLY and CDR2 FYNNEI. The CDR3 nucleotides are TGTGCCAGCAGGCCCCGCGCGGAGTCGAGATACGAGCAGTACTTC. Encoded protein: CASRPRAESRYEQYF.

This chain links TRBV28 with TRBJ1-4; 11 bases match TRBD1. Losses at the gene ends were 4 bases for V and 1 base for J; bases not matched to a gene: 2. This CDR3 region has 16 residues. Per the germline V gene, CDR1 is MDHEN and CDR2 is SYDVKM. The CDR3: CASSSGQGVTNEKLFF. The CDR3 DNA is TGTGCCAGCAGTTCGGGACAGGGGGTAACTAATGAAAAACTGTTTTTT.

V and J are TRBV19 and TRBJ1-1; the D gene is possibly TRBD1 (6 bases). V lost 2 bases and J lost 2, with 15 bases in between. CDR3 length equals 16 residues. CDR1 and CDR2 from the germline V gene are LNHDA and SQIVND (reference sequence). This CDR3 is CASSIYPGQKNTEAFF. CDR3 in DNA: TGTGCCAGTAGTATATACCCCGGACAGAAAAACACTGAAGCTTTCTTT.

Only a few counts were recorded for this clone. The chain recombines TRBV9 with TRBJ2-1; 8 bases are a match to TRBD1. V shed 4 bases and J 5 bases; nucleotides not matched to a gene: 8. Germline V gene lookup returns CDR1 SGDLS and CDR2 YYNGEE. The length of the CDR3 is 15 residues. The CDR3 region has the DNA TGTGCCAGCAGCATGACAGGGGAGTTCGACAATGAGCAGTTCTTC. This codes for CASSMTGEFDNEQFF.

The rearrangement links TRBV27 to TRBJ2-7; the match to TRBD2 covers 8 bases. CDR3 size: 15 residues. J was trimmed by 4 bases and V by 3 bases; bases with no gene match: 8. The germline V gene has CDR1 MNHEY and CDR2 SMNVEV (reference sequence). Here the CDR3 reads CASSFSGTVVYEQYF. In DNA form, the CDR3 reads TGTGCCAGCAGTTTTAGCGGGACCGTGGTGTACGAGCAGTACTTC.

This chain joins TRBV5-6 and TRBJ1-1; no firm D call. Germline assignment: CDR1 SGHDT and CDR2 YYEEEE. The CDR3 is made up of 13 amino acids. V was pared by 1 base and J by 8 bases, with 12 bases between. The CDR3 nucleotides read TGTGCCAGCAGCTTGTATACCTTAGAAGAAGCTTTCTTT. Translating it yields CASSLYTLEEAFF.

CDR3 sequence reads: CAWSASGEGNGGYTF. As DNA, the CDR3 is TGTGCCTGGAGTGCCTCCGGGGAGGGGAATGGTGGCTACACCTTC. The V gene is TRBV30, the J gene TRBJ1-2, with D possibly matching TRBD1 (5 bases). The germline V gene has CDR1 GTSNPN and CDR2 SVGIG (reference sequence). Trimming shortened V by 1 base and J by 7 bases, and 19 bases separated the two germline ends. This CDR3 comprises 15 residues.

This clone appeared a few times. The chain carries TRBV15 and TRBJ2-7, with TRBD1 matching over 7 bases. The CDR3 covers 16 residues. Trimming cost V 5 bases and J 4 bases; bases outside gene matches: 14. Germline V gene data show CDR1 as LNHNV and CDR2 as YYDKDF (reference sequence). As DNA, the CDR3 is TGTGCCACCAGCTTCAACCGGGACAGAGTTGATTACGAGCAGTACTTC. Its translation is CATSFNRDRVDYEQYF.

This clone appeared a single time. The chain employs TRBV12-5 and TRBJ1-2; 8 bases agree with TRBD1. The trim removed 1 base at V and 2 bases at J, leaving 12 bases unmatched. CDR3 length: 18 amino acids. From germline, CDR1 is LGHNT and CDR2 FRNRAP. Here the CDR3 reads CASGLGSEGTGRNYGYTF. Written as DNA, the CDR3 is TGTGCTAGTGGTTTGGGGTCGGAGGGGACAGGTCGGAACTATGGCTACACCTTC.

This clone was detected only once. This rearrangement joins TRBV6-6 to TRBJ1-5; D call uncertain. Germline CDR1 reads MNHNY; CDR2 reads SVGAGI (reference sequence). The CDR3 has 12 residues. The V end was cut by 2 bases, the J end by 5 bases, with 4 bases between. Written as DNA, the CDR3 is TGTGCCAGCAGTTACAGCCATCAGCCCCAGCATTTT. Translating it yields CASSYSHQPQHF.